These 27 T cell receptor beta chains came from one sample sequenced in a study of blood T cells in healthy people across ages. A second about 6 to 12 cycle PCR used barcoded and J-beta primers. TCRdb processed the 5' RACE reads anew with MiXCR; each CDR3 protein has one entry. The table includes 1,500,000 or so distinct CDR3 sequences, roughly 60% detected once. The sequencing sample was made of blood. The receptors here all came from a man between 18 and 29 years old in good health.

The chain recombines TRBV4-1 with TRBJ1-1; no clear D. Germline CDR1 and CDR2: MGHRA and YSYEKL. The V and J ends lost 4 bases and 6 bases respectively, with 12 bases between them. The CDR3 has 13 residues. The CDR3 DNA sequence: TGCGCCAGCAGCCGAACCATAGCGGCTGAAGCTTTCTTT. Translated: CASSRTIAAEAFF.

This clonotype was seen just once. This chain links TRBV6-2 or TRBV6-3 with TRBJ2-1, with 8 bases aligning to TRBD2. The CDR3 spans 16 residues. The germline V gene has CDR1 MNHEY and CDR2 SVGEGT. The J segment lost 8 bases and the V segment lost 6 bases, leaving 15 bases of the junction unmatched. CDR3 loop: CASSPGGAFPFDEQFF. In nucleotides, the CDR3 is TGTGCCAGCAGCCCCGGGGGGGCATTTCCATTCGATGAGCAGTTCTTC.

J is TRBJ1-5 and V is TRBV4-2; D not certain. Trimming removed 8 bases from V and 2 bases from J, with 13 bases in between. There are 14 residues in the CDR3. Germline assignment: CDR1 LGHNA and CDR2 YNFKEQ. CDR3 loop: CASSSAIGNQPQHF. The CDR3 DNA reads as TGTGCCAGCTCCTCGGCGATCGGCAATCAGCCCCAGCATTTT.

The V gene is TRBV20-1, the J gene TRBJ1-6, with 7 bases fitting TRBD1. Germline trimming cut 2 bases from V and 9 bases from J; bases unmatched to any gene: 19. Germline CDR1 and CDR2: DFQATT and SNEGSKA (reference sequence). CDR3 length: 18 residues. DNA for the CDR3: TGCAGTGCTAGATCTAAAGGGACAGCATGGGGGCCAGGTTCACCCCTCCACTTT. Protein sequence: CSARSKGTAWGPGSPLHF.

The J gene is TRBJ2-7, the V gene TRBV6-2 or TRBV6-3, with TRBD2 identical over 12 bases. Trimming took 5 bases from V and 2 from J; bases not matched to a gene: 16. Looked up from germline, CDR1 is MNHEY and CDR2 is SVGEGT. The CDR3 runs to 19 residues. The DNA of the CDR3 is TGTGCCAGCAGTACAGCTCAACGTGGTCTAGCGGGAGGGCCCTACGAGCAGTACTTC. It specifies CASSTAQRGLAGGPYEQYF.

This clonotype was seen only once. The junction does not match germline at one end; this may be a read error. The chain employs TRBV4-1 and TRBJ2-3; D ambiguous. Germline V gene sequence: CDR1 MGHRA, CDR2 YSYEKL. This CDR3 is built from 15 residues. The CDR3 coding sequence is TGCGTCAGCAGCCAAGTTACCGGCCTCACAGATACGCAGTATTTT. It specifies CVSSQVTGLTDTQYF.

This chain uses TRBV3-1 with TRBJ2-7; possible D gene TRBD2, 6 bases. Gene TRBJ2-5 matches the end of the DNA better, so the J call may be wrong. Germline V gene sequence: CDR1 LGHDT, CDR2 YNNKEL (reference sequence). The length of the CDR3 is 15 residues. The CDR3 protein is CASSQSSGSGETQYF. Written as DNA, the CDR3 is TGTGCCAGCAGCCAAAGTAGCGGTTCCGGGGAGACCCAGTACTTC.

The CDR3: CASSPGGQGATLYKNIQYF. The CDR3 region has the DNA TGCGCCAGCAGCCCCGGGGGACAGGGGGCGACCCTTTACAAAAACATTCAGTACTTC. V usage is TRBV5-1 and J usage is TRBJ2-4; 12 bases map to TRBD1. The CDR3 is made up of 19 amino acids. V lost 4 bases to trimming and J lost 3 bases; unmatched junction nucleotides: 14. The germline V gene encodes CDR1 SGHRS and CDR2 YFSETQ. The variable domain in full, with the rest retrieved from reference TRBV5-1 and TRBJ2-4, is KAGVTQTPRYLIKTRGQQVTLSCSPISGHRSVSWYQQTPGQGLQFLFEYFSETQRNKGNFPGRFSGRQFSNSRSEMNVSTLELGDSALYLCASSPGGQGATLYKNIQYFGAGTRLSVL.

This clonotype was found a few times. V gene TRBV12-3 or TRBV12-4 combines with J gene TRBJ2-1; D remains unclear. V gave up 3 bases and J gave up 8 bases, with 5 bases separating them. This CDR3 is built from 11 residues. CDR3 region: CASSFQYEQFF. CDR3 sequence (DNA): TGTGCCAGCAGTTTCCAGTATGAGCAGTTCTTC.

The CDR3 DNA reads as TGTGCCAGCCAGACAGATGCGAATCAGCCCCAGCATTTT. This sequence encodes CASQTDANQPQHF. The V gene is TRBV6-5, the J gene TRBJ1-5, with D perhaps matching TRBD1 (5 bases). Germline loops: CDR1 MNHEY, CDR2 SVGAGI. This CDR3 is 13 amino acids long. The V end lost 8 bases, the J end lost 4 bases, and 12 bases lay between the germline ends.

Only one count was recorded for this clonotype. The chain combines TRBV20-1 with TRBJ1-5, with 9 nucleotides matching TRBD1. V lost 6 bases to trimming and J lost 5 bases; unmatched junction nucleotides: 11. The germline gives CDR1 DFQATT, CDR2 SNEGSKA (reference sequence). There are 15 residues in the CDR3. The CDR3 nucleotides are TGCAGTGCACTCCTCACGGGACAGGGTGATCAGCCCCAGCATTTT. Translating gives CSALLTGQGDQPQHF.

On this clonotype: At one boundary the junction diverges from the germline segment, which might be a read error. J is TRBJ2-1 and V is TRBV7-7, with 8 bases fitting TRBD2. In germline, CDR1 is SSHAT, CDR2 FNYEAQ (reference sequence). There are 17 residues in the CDR3. In DNA form, the CDR3 reads TGTGCTAGCAGCTTAGTCAGCCGTAGCGGGGTGTACAATGAGCAGTTCTTC. Translation: CASSLVSRSGVYNEQFF.

This clonotype has more than one count but fewer than ten. The chain employs TRBV12-3 or TRBV12-4 and TRBJ2-7; D is possibly TRBD2 (6 bases). The ends were cut back, 3 bases at V and 4 bases at J, with 13 bases in the middle. The CDR3 totals 14 residues. The CDR3 bases are TGTGCCAGCAGTTTCGGGGGAGCCGGTTACGAGCAGTACTTC. It specifies CASSFGGAGYEQYF.

The table lists this clonotype with a few counts. The chain recombines TRBV6-5 with TRBJ2-7; possible D gene TRBD2, 6 bases. The ends were cut back, 6 bases at V and 7 bases at J, with 19 bases in the middle. Germline assignment: CDR1 MNHEY and CDR2 SVGAGI. CDR3 length: 14 amino acids. The CDR3 bases are TGTGCCAGCAGATTTAGCGGAGTGGGTGAAGAGCAGTACTTC. The encoded protein is CASRFSGVGEEQYF.

The chain carries TRBV20-1 and TRBJ1-1; a possible D gene is TRBD1 (5 bases). Germline V lookup: CDR1 DFQATT, CDR2 SNEGSKA (reference sequence). The CDR3 runs to 13 residues. Trimming took off 0 bases at V and 4 bases at J, with 9 bases between the two ends. The CDR3: CSARDSGVTEAFF. In DNA, the CDR3 is TGCAGTGCTAGAGATTCGGGGGTCACTGAAGCTTTCTTT.

The rearrangement links TRBV10-3 to TRBJ2-5, with 10 nucleotides matching TRBD1. Germline V gives CDR1 ENHRY, CDR2 SYGVKD. This CDR3 spans 16 amino acids. The trim removed 6 bases at V and 6 bases at J, leaving 13 bases unmatched. The CDR3 protein is CAISDSGTGAGKTQYF. The CDR3 nucleotides are TGTGCCATCAGCGATTCCGGGACAGGGGCAGGAAAGACCCAGTACTTC.

This clonotype was picked up a small number of times. The chain has TRBV11-2 and TRBJ2-6, with a possible D match to TRBD1 (6 bases). V was trimmed by 1 base and J by 4 bases, leaving 11 bases between them. CDR1 and CDR2 from the germline V gene are SGHAT and FQNNGV. This CDR3 comprises 16 residues. The CDR3 is CASSLVLGQGANVLTF. CDR3 bases: TGTGCCAGCAGCTTAGTCCTAGGACAGGGGGCCAACGTCCTGACTTTC.

This clonotype was recorded only once. At one of its ends the junction is not consistent with the germline gene, which may arise from a read error. This rearrangement joins TRBV6-5 to TRBJ2-7; TRBD1 aligns across 9 bases. CDR1 MNHEY and CDR2 SVGAGI come from the germline V gene. The CDR3 covers 18 residues. The CDR3 DNA reads TGTCCCAGCAGTTACCGACTACGCCGGGACAGGGACCCCTACGAGCAGTACTTC. It yields the protein CPSSYRLRRDRDPYEQYF.

This clonotype was seen only a few times. The chain recombines TRBV9 with TRBJ1-6; 7 bases line up with TRBD1. The CDR3 is made up of 15 amino acids. V was clipped by 4 bases and J by 9 bases; unmatched bases: 10. The germline V gene encodes CDR1 SGDLS and CDR2 YYNGEE. The CDR3 spells CASSPQTGSGSPLHF. CDR3 DNA: TGTGCCAGCAGCCCCCAGACAGGGTCGGGTTCACCCCTCCACTTT.

The chain recombines TRBV4-1 with TRBJ2-5; 9 nucleotides align to TRBD1. The J call is in doubt because the DNA end fits TRBJ2-7 better. There are 15 residues in the CDR3. CDR1 is MGHRA and CDR2 is YSYEKL in the germline V gene. The CDR3 loop reads CASSQVHRGPDEQYF. As DNA, the CDR3 is TGCGCCAGCAGCCAAGTTCACAGGGGGCCCGACGAGCAGTACTTC.

This clonotype was observed a few times. The chain combines TRBV6-1 with TRBJ2-6; TRBD1 might be the D (6 bases). Germline V gene lookup returns CDR1 MNHNS and CDR2 SASEGT. There are 15 residues in the CDR3. V gave up 2 bases and J gave up 2 bases, with 7 bases separating them. CDR3 sequence (DNA): TGTGCCAGCAGTGAAACAGGGACTGGGGCCAACGTCCTGACTTTC. Protein sequence: CASSETGTGANVLTF.

V is TRBV20-1 and J is TRBJ2-1, with TRBD2 as a possible D gene (6 bases). The ends were cut back, 7 bases at V and 8 bases at J, with 24 bases in the middle. The CDR3 covers 15 residues. Germline CDR1 is DFQATT and CDR2 is SNEGSKA (reference sequence). CDR3 sequence (DNA): TGCAGTGTTATAGGGGCCCTAGGGCGGAGGGATGAGCAGTTCTTC. The encoded protein is CSVIGALGRRDEQFF.

The rearrangement links TRBV24-1 to TRBJ2-2; 8 bases line up with TRBD1. From germline, CDR1 is KGHDR and CDR2 SFDVKD. The CDR3 consists of 14 residues. The V gene end was trimmed by 12 bases and the J gene end by 6 bases; junction bases not matched to a gene: 11. The DNA for the CDR3 is TGTGCCGCTTTGGGGGCAGGGGGCTCCGGGGAGCTGTTTTTT. Protein: CAALGAGGSGELFF.

The J gene is TRBJ2-7, the V gene TRBV10-3; 7 bases match TRBD1. The J call may not be correct, given that the DNA end is closer to TRBJ2-5. Germline V gene lookup returns CDR1 ENHRY and CDR2 SYGVKD. The CDR3 runs to 16 residues. The CDR3 region has the DNA TGTGCCATCAGTGAGTCGGGACAGAAAGACAGGGCGACCCAGTACTTC. It yields the protein CAISESGQKDRATQYF.

In this sample, this clonotype turned up once. The chain is built from TRBV20-1 and TRBJ2-1; D remains unclear. Trimming left V 0 bases short and J 5 bases short, with 17 bases between. This CDR3 is built from 16 residues. The germline V gene encodes CDR1 DFQATT and CDR2 SNEGSKA (reference sequence). This chain's CDR3 is CSARDHGQIANNEQFF. The CDR3 nucleotides read TGCAGTGCTAGAGATCATGGGCAGATAGCTAACAATGAGCAGTTCTTC.

The table lists this clonotype with a few counts. The V gene is TRBV29-1, the J gene TRBJ2-7; D is possibly TRBD1 or TRBD2 (7 bases each). CDR1 and CDR2 (germline): SQVTM, ANQGSEA. Between the trimmed V and J ends, which lost 2 bases and 0 bases, there was a span of 14 bases. The CDR3 is 15 residues long. The CDR3 is CSVESRGDSSYEQYF. The CDR3 nucleotides read TGCAGCGTTGAATCCCGGGGGGACAGCTCCTACGAGCAGTACTTC.

The chain uses TRBV6-2 or TRBV6-3 and TRBJ1-1; D unresolved. V was clipped by 2 bases and J by 7 bases, with 14 bases between them. This CDR3 contains 14 residues. The germline V gene encodes CDR1 MNHEY and CDR2 SVGEGT. The CDR3 DNA is TGTGCCAGCAGTTACGCGGCAGGAAGATTTGAAGCTTTCTTT. It translates to CASSYAAGRFEAFF.